This entry features one T cell receptor beta chain sequence. No antigen is known for it. This sample is drawn from a study of shared clonotypes between healthy human individuals. Whole-study results and caveats: Limited genetic and exposure-history diversity came from having few donors.

Germline V lookup: CDR1 KGHSH, CDR2 LQKENI. Trimming took 5 bases from V and 0 from J; bases not matched to a gene: 5. The CDR3 has 15 amino acids. Donors comprised only Caucasian adults living in Nashville, Tennessee. Profiling relied on immunoSEQ multiplex PCR, and the TCRdb table lists in-frame clones only, not all of them. The sample includes under 600,000 clones, about 96% of them seen just once. The genes are TRBV18 and TRBJ2-7; TRBD1 matches 9 bases. Sequencing was done on a sample of naive CD4+ T cells sorted from blood. Subset: CD45RA+ positively selected. The receptor was derived from a woman under 40 in good health. The CDR3 here is CASSDGQGRSYEQYF. As DNA, the CDR3 is TGTGCCAGCTCAGACGGACAGGGGCGCTCCTACGAGCAGTACTTC. Supplemented by reference TRBV18 and TRBJ2-7, the full variable domain reads NAGVMQNPRHLVRRRGQEARLRCSPMKGHSHVYWYRQLPEEGLKFMVYLQKENIIDESGMPKERFSAEFPKEGPSILRIQQVVRGDSAAYFCASSDGQGRSYEQYFGPGTRLTVT.